Listed here is a single T cell receptor (beta chain). Cohort placement rested on clinical history that participants reported themselves. This specimen belongs to a study of blood T cell repertoires in COVID-19. Whole-study context: The United States, Italy and Spain were the sources of the acute and convalescent COVID-19 samples.

V was shortened by 6 bases and J by 7 bases, with 16 bases between the two germline ends. CDR3 size: 14 residues. Germline V lookup: CDR1 MNHEY, CDR2 SMNVEV (reference sequence). Authors' data handling: Nucleated cell counts were estimated from reference gene primer amplification. The assay was immunoSEQ multiplex PCR, and TCRdb's table has in-frame clones only and misses some. V, J and clone size are those of that table, while D and trimming were read from the DNA. Found here are over 50,000 clones, approximately 80% of them singletons; the top ten hold 3% to 4.5%. Sequencing used PBMCs or T cells enriched from blood (not recorded which). The rearrangement uses TRBV27 and TRBJ1-5; D not resolved. This clonotype was obtained from a woman aged 40 to 50 with acute COVID-19. CDR3 loop: CASRPTGVAQPQHF. Written as DNA, the CDR3 is TGTGCCAGCAGGCCCACCGGGGTTGCCCAGCCCCAGCATTTT.